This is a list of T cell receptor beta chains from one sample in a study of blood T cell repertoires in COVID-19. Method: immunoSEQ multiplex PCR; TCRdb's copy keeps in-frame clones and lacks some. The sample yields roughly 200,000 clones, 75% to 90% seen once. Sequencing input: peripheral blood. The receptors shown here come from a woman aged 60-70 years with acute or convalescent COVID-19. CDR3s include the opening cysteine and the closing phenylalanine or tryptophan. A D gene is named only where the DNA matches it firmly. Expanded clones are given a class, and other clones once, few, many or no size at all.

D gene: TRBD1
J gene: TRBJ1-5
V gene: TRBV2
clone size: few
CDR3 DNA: TGTGCCAGCAAGGGACAGGCTAGCAATCAGCCCCAGCATTTT
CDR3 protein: CASKGQASNQPQHF

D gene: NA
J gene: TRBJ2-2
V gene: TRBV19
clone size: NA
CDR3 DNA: TGTGCCAGTAGTGCACAGGGTGGCTCCGGGGAGCTGTTTTTT
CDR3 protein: CASSAQGGSGELFF

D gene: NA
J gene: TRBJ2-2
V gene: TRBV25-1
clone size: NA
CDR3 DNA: TGTGCCAGCAGTGAATCAAACACCGGGGAGCTGTTTTTT
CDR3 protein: CASSESNTGELFF

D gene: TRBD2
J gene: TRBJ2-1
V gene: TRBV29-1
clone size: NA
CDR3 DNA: TGCAGCGTTAAAGGACTAGCGGGAGCACGCTCCTACAATGAGCAGTTCTTC
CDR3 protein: CSVKGLAGARSYNEQFF

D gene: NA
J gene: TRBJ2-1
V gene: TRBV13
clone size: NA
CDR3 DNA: TGTGCCAGCAGCCCCCCTGAGAACAATGAGCAGTTCTTC
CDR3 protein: CASSPPENNEQFF

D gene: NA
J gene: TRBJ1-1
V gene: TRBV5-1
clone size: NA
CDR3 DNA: TGCGCCAGCAGCAACCAACAGGGCTTGGGCACTGAAGCTTTCTTT
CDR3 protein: CASSNQQGLGTEAFF

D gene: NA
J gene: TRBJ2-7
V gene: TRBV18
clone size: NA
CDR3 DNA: TGTGCCAGCTCACCGGGTTACAGAGCCTACGAGCAGTACTTC
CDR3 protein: CASSPGYRAYEQYF

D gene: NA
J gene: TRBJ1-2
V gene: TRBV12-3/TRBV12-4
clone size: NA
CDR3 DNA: TGTGCCAGCAGTCGGAATACAGGGGGCTACACCTTC
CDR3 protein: CASSRNTGGYTF

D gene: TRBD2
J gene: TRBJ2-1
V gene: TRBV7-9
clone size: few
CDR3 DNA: TGTGCCAGCAGCTTCCCTAGCGGGAGCGCTGAGCAGTTCTTC
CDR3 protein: CASSFPSGSAEQFF

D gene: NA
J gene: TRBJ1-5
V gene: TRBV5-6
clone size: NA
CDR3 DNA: TGTGCCAGCAGCTCGTTGCGGCATAGCAATCAGCCCCAGCATTTT
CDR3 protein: CASSSLRHSNQPQHF

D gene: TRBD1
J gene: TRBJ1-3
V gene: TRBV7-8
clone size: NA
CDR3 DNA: TGTGCCAGCAGCTTCCGGACAGGGATGGGAAACACCATATATTTT
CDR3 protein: CASSFRTGMGNTIYF

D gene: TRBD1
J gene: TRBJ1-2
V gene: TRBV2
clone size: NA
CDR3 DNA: TGTGCCAGCAGGCCACGTACAGGGGGCTCTTATGGCTACACCTTC
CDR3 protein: CASRPRTGGSYGYTF

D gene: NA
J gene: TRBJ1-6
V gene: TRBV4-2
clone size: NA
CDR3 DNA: TGTGCCAGCAGCCAAGGACCGGGGGGCACCTATAATTCACCCCTCCACTTT
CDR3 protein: CASSQGPGGTYNSPLHF

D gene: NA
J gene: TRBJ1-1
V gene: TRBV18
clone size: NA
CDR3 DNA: TGTGCCAGCTCACTGACACAATTCCGTAGCGACACTGAAGCTTTCTTT
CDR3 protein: CASSLTQFRSDTEAFF

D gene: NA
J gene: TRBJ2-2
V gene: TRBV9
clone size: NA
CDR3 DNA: TGTGCCAGCAGCGTTACAGGGCGAGCCGGGGAGCTGTTTTTT
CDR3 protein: CASSVTGRAGELFF

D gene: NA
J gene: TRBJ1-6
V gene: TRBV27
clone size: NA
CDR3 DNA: TGTGCCAGCAGTTTATTGGGGGGGAGCTCCTATAATTCACCCCTCCACTTT
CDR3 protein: CASSLLGGSSYNSPLHF

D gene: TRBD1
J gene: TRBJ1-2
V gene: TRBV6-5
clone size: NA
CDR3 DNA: TGTGCCAGCACCCCCGGGACAGACTTTGGCTACACCTTC
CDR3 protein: CASTPGTDFGYTF

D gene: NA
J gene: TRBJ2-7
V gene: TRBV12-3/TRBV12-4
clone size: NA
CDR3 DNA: TGTGCCAGCAGTTTGGGGGGGCCCTACGAGCAGTACTTC
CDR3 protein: CASSLGGPYEQYF

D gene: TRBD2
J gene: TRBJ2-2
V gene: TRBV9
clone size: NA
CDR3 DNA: TGTGCCAGCAGCGTAGGCTATGCCGGGACTAGCGGGTCACTCGGAGAAACCGGGGAGCTGTTTTTT
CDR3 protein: CASSVGYAGTSGSLGETGELFF

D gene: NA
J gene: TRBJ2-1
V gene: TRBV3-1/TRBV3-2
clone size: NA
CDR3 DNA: TGTGCCAGCAGCCAAGAACTAGACTTTGAGCAGTTCTTC
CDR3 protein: CASSQELDFEQFF

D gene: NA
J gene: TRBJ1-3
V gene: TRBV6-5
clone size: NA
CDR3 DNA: TGTGCCAGCAGTCCCGGGACATCTGGAAACACCATATATTTT
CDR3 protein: CASSPGTSGNTIYF

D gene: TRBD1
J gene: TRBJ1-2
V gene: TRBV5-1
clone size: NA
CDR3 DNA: TGCGCCAGCAGCCGGGACAGAGGCTATGGCTACACCTTC
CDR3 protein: CASSRDRGYGYTF

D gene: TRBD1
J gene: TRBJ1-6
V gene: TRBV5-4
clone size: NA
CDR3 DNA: TGTGCCAGCAGCCGGGACAGTAATTCACCCCTCCACTTT
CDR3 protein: CASSRDSNSPLHF

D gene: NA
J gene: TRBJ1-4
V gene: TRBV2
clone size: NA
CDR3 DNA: TGTGCCAGCAGTGAAAGGGGGGGACACGGTGCAACTAATGAAAAACTGTTTTTT
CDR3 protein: CASSERGGHGATNEKLFF

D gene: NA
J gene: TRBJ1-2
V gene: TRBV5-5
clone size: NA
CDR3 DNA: TGTGCCAGCAGCTTGGCCGGGGCAGGGGACTATGGCTACACCTTC
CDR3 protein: CASSLAGAGDYGYTF

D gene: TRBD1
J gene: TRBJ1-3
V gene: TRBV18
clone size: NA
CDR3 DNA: TGTGCCAGCTCACCTCGACAGGGGGAAACCCAAAGGACCATATATTTT
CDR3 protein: CASSPRQGETQRTIYF

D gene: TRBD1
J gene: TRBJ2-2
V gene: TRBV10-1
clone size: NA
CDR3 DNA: TGCGCCAGCAGTGAAGATACAGGGGTCAGCACCGGGGAGCTGTTTTTT
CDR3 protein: CASSEDTGVSTGELFF

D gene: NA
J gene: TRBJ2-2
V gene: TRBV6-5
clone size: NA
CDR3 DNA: TGTGCCAGCAGTCCCAGGGGATTCAGCACCGGGGAGCTGTTTTTT
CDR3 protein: CASSPRGFSTGELFF

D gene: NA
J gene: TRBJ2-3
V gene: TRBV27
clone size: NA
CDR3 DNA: TGTGCCAGCAGTTTATTCAACACAGATACGCAGTATTTT
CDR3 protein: CASSLFNTDTQYF

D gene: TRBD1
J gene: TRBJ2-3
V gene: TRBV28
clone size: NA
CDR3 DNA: TGTGCCAGCAGTTTCGGGACAGGGGCCACAGATACGCAGTATTTT
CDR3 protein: CASSFGTGATDTQYF

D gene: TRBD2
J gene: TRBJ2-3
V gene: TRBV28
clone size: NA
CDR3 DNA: TGTGCCAGCAGTCTAGGGCAGGGAGGGGATACGCAGTATTTT
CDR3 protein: CASSLGQGGDTQYF

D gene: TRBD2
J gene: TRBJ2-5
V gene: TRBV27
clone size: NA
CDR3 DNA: TGTGCCAGCGGCCCTAAAGGGCGGGAGACAGAGACCCAGTACTTC
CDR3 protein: CASGPKGRETETQYF

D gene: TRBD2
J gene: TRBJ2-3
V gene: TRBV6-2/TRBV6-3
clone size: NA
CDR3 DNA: TGTGCCAGCAGTTCCAGACTAGCGGGACCCTCGGATACGCAGTATTTT
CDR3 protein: CASSSRLAGPSDTQYF

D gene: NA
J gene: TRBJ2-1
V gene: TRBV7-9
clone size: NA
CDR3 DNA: TGTGCCAGCAGCTTAGCAGGGGGCAATGAGCAGTTCTTC
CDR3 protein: CASSLAGGNEQFF

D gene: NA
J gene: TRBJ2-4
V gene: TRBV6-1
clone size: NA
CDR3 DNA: TGTGCCAGCAGTGAACAACTCAACCGTGCCAAAAACATTCAGTACTTC
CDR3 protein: CASSEQLNRAKNIQYF

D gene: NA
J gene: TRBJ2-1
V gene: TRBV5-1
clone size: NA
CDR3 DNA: TGCGCCAGCAGCTTGATGAGTAACAATGAGCAGTTCTTC
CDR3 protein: CASSLMSNNEQFF

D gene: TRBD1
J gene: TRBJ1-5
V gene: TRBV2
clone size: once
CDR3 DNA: TGTGCCAGCAGTGGACAGGGCGCGCGTAGCGATCCCACGTATCAGCCCCAGCATTTT
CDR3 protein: CASSGQGARSDPTYQPQHF

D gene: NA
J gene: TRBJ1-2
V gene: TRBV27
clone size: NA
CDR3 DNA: TGTGCCAGCAGTTTCGCCGGGGGATCCAACTATGGCTACACCTTC
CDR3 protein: CASSFAGGSNYGYTF

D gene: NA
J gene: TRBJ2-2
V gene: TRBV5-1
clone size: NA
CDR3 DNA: TGCGCCAGCAGCTTGGGACAGGACGCCGGGGAGCTGTTTTTT
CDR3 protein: CASSLGQDAGELFF

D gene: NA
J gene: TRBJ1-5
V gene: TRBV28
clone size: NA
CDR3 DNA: TGTGCCAGCAGTTTATCAGGGGATAATCAGCCCCAGCATTTT
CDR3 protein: CASSLSGDNQPQHF

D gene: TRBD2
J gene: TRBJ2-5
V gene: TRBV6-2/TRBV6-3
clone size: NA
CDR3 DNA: TGTGCCAGCAGTCAACAAATGGGACTAGCGGGAGAAAGCGAGACCCAGTACTTC
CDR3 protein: CASSQQMGLAGESETQYF

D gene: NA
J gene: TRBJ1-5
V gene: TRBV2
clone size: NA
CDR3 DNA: TGTGCCAGCACCCGAGGCTGGGAGCAGCCCCAGCATTTT
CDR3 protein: CASTRGWEQPQHF

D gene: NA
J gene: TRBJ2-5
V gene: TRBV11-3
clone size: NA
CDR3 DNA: TGTGCCAGCAGCGATGGGCCCCGCGCGGAGACCCAGTACTTC
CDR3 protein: CASSDGPRAETQYF

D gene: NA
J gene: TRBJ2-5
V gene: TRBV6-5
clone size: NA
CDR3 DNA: TGTGCCAGCAGTTCCGAGGCCCAAGAGACCCAGTACTTC
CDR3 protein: CASSSEAQETQYF

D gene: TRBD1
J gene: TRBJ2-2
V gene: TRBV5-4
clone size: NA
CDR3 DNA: TGTGCCAGCAGAGGGACAGTAACCGGGGAGCTGTTTTTT
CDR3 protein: CASRGTVTGELFF

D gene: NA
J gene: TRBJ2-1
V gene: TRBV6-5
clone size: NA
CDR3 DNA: TGTGCCAGCAGTTACTCGCGGACTCGGCTGGAGCAGTTCTTC
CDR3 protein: CASSYSRTRLEQFF

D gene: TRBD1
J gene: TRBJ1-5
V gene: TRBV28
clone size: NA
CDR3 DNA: TGTGCCAGCAGTACAGGGGATGGTAATCAGCCCCAGCATTTT
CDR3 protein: CASSTGDGNQPQHF

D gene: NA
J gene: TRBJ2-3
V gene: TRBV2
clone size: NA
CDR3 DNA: TGTGCCAGCAGTGACAGGGTTACCGATACGCAGTATTTT
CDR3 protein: CASSDRVTDTQYF

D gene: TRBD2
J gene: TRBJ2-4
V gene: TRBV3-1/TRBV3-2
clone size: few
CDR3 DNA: TGTGCCAGCAGCCCTAGACTAGCGGGAGGGGAAAACATTCAGTACTTC
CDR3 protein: CASSPRLAGGENIQYF

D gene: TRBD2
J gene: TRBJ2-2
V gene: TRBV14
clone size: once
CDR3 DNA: TGTGCCAGCAGACCCAGCGGGATAAACACCGGGGAGCTGTTTTTT
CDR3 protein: CASRPSGINTGELFF

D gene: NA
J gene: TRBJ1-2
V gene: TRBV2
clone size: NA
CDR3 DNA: TGTGCCACCTCCCCAGAAGAGCGGGGTGGCTACACCTTC
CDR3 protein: CATSPEERGGYTF

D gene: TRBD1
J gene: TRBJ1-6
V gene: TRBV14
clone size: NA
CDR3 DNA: TGTGCCAGCAGCCAAGGAGGGGGCCATAATTCACCCCTCCACTTT
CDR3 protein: CASSQGGGHNSPLHF

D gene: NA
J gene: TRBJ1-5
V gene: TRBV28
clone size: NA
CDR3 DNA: TGTGCCAGCAGTTCCTGGGCCACTCAGCCCCAGCATTTT
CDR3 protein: CASSSWATQPQHF

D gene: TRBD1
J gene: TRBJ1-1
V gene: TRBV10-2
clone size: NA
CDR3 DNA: TGCGCCAGCGCCCGACAGGGGGCTAACACTGAAGCTTTCTTT
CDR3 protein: CASARQGANTEAFF

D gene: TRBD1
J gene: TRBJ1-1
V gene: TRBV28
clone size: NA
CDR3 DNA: TGTGCCAGCAGTTTAATAGGGACAGGGTGGACTTTCTTT
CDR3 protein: CASSLIGTGWTFF

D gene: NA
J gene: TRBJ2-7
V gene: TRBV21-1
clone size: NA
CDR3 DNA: TGTGCCAGCAGCACTCCGACGGGACTCACCTACGAGCAGTACTTC
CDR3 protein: CASSTPTGLTYEQYF

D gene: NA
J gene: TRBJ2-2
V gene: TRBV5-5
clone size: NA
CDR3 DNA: TGTGCCAGCAGCTCTTCCGGGTCTTCGAACACCGGGGAGCTGTTTTTT
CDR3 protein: CASSSSGSSNTGELFF

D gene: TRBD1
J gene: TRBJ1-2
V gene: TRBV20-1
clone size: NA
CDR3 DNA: TGCAGTGCTAGTAAGCTGGGGGGGACAGGTATCCTTCTTTCGAGCTACACCTTC
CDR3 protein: CSASKLGGTGILLSSYTF

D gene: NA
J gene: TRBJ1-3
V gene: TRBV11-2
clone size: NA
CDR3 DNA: TGTGCCAGCAGCTCGAGTCCCGGAAACACCATATATTTT
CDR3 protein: CASSSSPGNTIYF